Shown below are 15 T cell receptor beta chains from a single sample sequenced in a study of siplizumab effects on memory and regulatory T cells. This table comes from immunoSEQ multiplex PCR, and its TCRdb copy is limited to in-frame clones, with some not included. The table has over 95,000 clones, about 94% seen once. Sequencing was performed on non-Treg CD4+ T cells sorted from blood. The receptors shown here come from a human donor in good health.

This chain joins TRBV19 and TRBJ1-5; D call uncertain. The CDR3 spans 15 residues. The ends were cut back, 2 bases at V and 3 bases at J, with 11 bases in the middle. CDR1 LNHDA and CDR2 SQIVND come from the germline V gene (reference sequence). The CDR3 here is CASSIILETNQPQHF. The CDR3 DNA follows: TGTGCCAGTAGTATAATACTGGAGACCAATCAGCCCCAGCATTTT.

This clone was seen only once. The chain carries TRBV30 and TRBJ1-2; TRBD1 aligns across 8 bases. CDR1 GTSNPN and CDR2 SVGIG come from the germline V gene (reference sequence). Germline trimming cut 2 bases from V and 8 bases from J; bases unmatched to any gene: 7. The CDR3 runs to 13 residues. CDR3 region: CAWSQQGGQGYTF. The CDR3 bases are TGTGCCTGGAGTCAACAGGGGGGGCAAGGCTACACCTTC.

The chain links TRBV19 to TRBJ1-5, with D hard to call. The CDR3 length is 13 residues. Deletions cut 5 bases from V and 5 bases from J, with 10 bases between. Germline CDR1 is LNHDA and CDR2 is SQIVND (reference sequence). CDR3 DNA: TGTGCCAGTAGTCGACAAGTCTATCAGCCCCAGCATTTT. Its protein product is CASSRQVYQPQHF.

This clone was recorded once. The chain couples TRBV7-2 to TRBJ2-1; 8 positions agree with TRBD1. In germline, CDR1 is SGHTA, CDR2 FQGNSA. V lost 1 base and J lost 3; bases outside the gene matches: 2. The CDR3 covers 15 residues. The CDR3 here is CASSLDRGNYNEQFF. The CDR3, as DNA: TGTGCCAGCAGCTTAGACAGGGGGAACTACAATGAGCAGTTCTTC.

The rearrangement joins TRBV18 to TRBJ2-3, with D hard to call. Trimming shortened V by 2 bases and J by 5 bases, and 8 bases separated the two germline ends. There are 13 residues in the CDR3. Germline-derived CDR1 and CDR2 are KGHSH and LQKENI. The CDR3 nucleotides are TGTGCCAGCTCACCAGGATTCCGAGATACGCAGTATTTT. This translates into CASSPGFRDTQYF. Full variable domain (rest looked up from reference TRBV18 and TRBJ2-3): NAGVMQNPRHLVRRRGQEARLRCSPMKGHSHVYWYRQLPEEGLKFMVYLQKENIIDESGMPKERFSAEFPKEGPSILRIQQVVRGDSAAYFCASSPGFRDTQYFGPGTRLTVL.

The chain couples TRBV7-2 to TRBJ2-3; 10 bases are a match to TRBD2. V lost 5 bases, J lost 0 bases, and 5 bases stayed unmatched. Germline values: CDR1 SGHTA, CDR2 FQGNSA. This CDR3 comprises 16 residues. CDR3 nucleotides: TGTGCCAGCAGCCTACTACTAGCGGGGAGCACAGATACGCAGTATTTT. Translating it yields CASSLLLAGSTDTQYF.

The chain carries TRBV7-6 and TRBJ2-1, with D tentatively TRBD2 (5 bases). The CDR3 loop spans 15 amino acids. V lost 5 bases and J 6 bases, leaving 17 bases between the germline ends. Per germline, CDR1 SGHVS and CDR2 FNYEAQ. The DNA of the CDR3 is TGTGCCAGCAGCCGTATCGGGGTGTCCATCAATGAGCAGTTCTTC. Translation gives CASSRIGVSINEQFF.

J is TRBJ2-5 and V is TRBV19; 11 bases line up with TRBD2. V dropped 8 bases and J dropped 2; count of bases not matched to a gene: 7. The germline gives CDR1 LNHDA, CDR2 SQIVND (reference sequence). The CDR3 extends over 15 amino acids. CDR3 amino acids: CASGTSGGTQETQYF. CDR3 sequence (DNA): TGTGCCAGTGGCACTAGCGGGGGAACTCAAGAGACCCAGTACTTC.

The genes are TRBV29-1 and TRBJ2-2; D remains unclear. This CDR3 is built from 11 residues. V was cut by 6 bases and J by 6 bases, with 8 bases left in between. Germline values: CDR1 SQVTM, CDR2 ANQGSEA. The CDR3 region has the DNA TGCAGCGTAACCTTGTCCGGGGAGCTGTTTTTT. Translating gives CSVTLSGELFF.

V and J are TRBV5-1 and TRBJ2-7; unclear D gene. This CDR3 is 11 amino acids long. Germline-derived CDR1 and CDR2 are SGHRS and YFSETQ. Trimming cost V 5 bases and J 3 bases, with 6 bases left between them. This CDR3 reads CASRGHYEQYF. CDR3 sequence (DNA): TGCGCCAGCAGGGGTCACTACGAGCAGTACTTC.

The gene calls are TRBV15 and TRBJ1-5; a weak D match, TRBD1 (5 bases). V dropped 0 bases and J dropped 6 bases, with 12 bases sitting between them. Germline CDR1 and CDR2: LNHNV and YYDKDF (reference sequence). This CDR3 is built from 15 residues. The DNA of the CDR3 is TGTGCCACCAGCAGAGATCAGGGAGGGCCTCAGCCCCAGCATTTT. It yields the protein CATSRDQGGPQPQHF.

The J gene is TRBJ1-5, the V gene TRBV19, with D possibly matching TRBD1 (5 bases). Trimming shortened V by 6 bases and J by 5 bases, and 14 bases separated the two germline ends. Germline V gene data show CDR1 as LNHDA and CDR2 as SQIVND (reference sequence). The CDR3 runs to 14 residues. The CDR3 is CASSLETADQPQHF. The CDR3 DNA follows: TGTGCCAGTAGCCTCGAGACAGCCGATCAGCCCCAGCATTTT.

The chain employs TRBV5-1 and TRBJ2-1, with 8 bases fitting TRBD1. The CDR3 runs to 15 residues. J was trimmed by 3 bases and V by 7 bases; bases with no gene match: 9. CDR1 is SGHRS and CDR2 is YFSETQ in the germline V gene. CDR3 sequence (DNA): TGCGCCAGCGTGCACGGACAGGGCTACTACAATGAGCAGTTCTTC. Its protein is CASVHGQGYYNEQFF.

The gene calls are TRBV18 and TRBJ2-3, with 7 bases identical to TRBD1. The CDR3 has 16 amino acids. Losses at the gene ends were 6 bases for V and 4 bases for J; bases not matched to a gene: 13. Germline assignment: CDR1 KGHSH and CDR2 LQKENI. The CDR3 here is CASSRTVTGPADTQYF. Written as DNA, the CDR3 is TGTGCCAGCTCCCGTACCGTGACAGGGCCCGCAGATACGCAGTATTTT.

The chain carries TRBV6-5 and TRBJ2-3, with D possibly being TRBD1 (5 bases). Trimming shortened V by 6 bases and J by 1 base, and 14 bases separated the two germline ends. CDR1 and CDR2 (germline): MNHEY, SVGAGI. The length of the CDR3 is 15 residues. Here the CDR3 DNA reads TGTGCCAGCAGGCACCAGGGTGTCGGCACAGATACGCAGTATTTT. Translation gives CASRHQGVGTDTQYF.